These 6 T cell receptor beta chains were all obtained from the same sample, sequenced in a study of graft-versus-host responses after intestinal transplantation. No antigen is known for these receptors. Method: immunoSEQ multiplex PCR; TCRdb's copy keeps in-frame clones and lacks some. The sample has roughly 120,000 clones, roughly 91% seen once. Sequenced material: unstimulated CD4+ T cells sorted from spleen or lymph node cells, taken before intestinal transplant. These receptor sequences come from a human donor who received an intestinal transplant.

The chain recombines TRBV28 with TRBJ2-7; D is unclear. The CDR3 has 15 amino acids. V was cut by 6 bases and J by 7 bases, with 22 bases left in between. CDR1 is MDHEN, CDR2 SYDVKM, per germline. In nucleotides, the CDR3 is TGTGCCAGCAGCCCACCCAATCCCCTCTCCGGGGAGCAGTACTTC. It is translated as CASSPPNPLSGEQYF.

The chain recombines TRBV5-1 with TRBJ1-2; 7 nucleotides agree with TRBD1. CDR3 length: 17 residues. Germline trimming cut 2 bases from V and 8 bases from J; bases unmatched to any gene: 18. Germline CDR1 is SGHRS and CDR2 is YFSETQ. CDR3 amino acids: CASSLGDSNELSYGYTF. The CDR3 DNA sequence: TGCGCCAGCAGCTTAGGGGACAGTAATGAGTTGTCTTACGGCTACACCTTC. The variable domain in full, with the rest retrieved from reference TRBV5-1 and TRBJ1-2, is KAGVTQTPRYLIKTRGQQVTLSCSPISGHRSVSWYQQTPGQGLQFLFEYFSETQRNKGNFPGRFSGRQFSNSRSEMNVSTLELGDSALYLCASSLGDSNELSYGYTFGSGTRLTVV.

As DNA, the CDR3 is TGTGCCATCAGTGGCGGAGGTTGGGAAGAGACCCAGTACTTC. It codes for CAISGGGWEETQYF. The chain combines TRBV10-3 with TRBJ2-5; D is perhaps TRBD2 (5 bases). V lost 4 bases to trimming and J lost 3 bases, with 12 bases between them. Germline values: CDR1 ENHRY, CDR2 SYGVKD. The CDR3 contains 14 residues.

V usage is TRBV7-3 and J usage is TRBJ2-1; D not resolved. V was pared by 5 bases and J by 2 bases, with 13 bases between. The germline V gene has CDR1 SGHTA and CDR2 FQGTGA. This CDR3 region has 15 residues. The CDR3 sequence: CASSPTNLAYNEQFF. In nucleotides, the CDR3 is TGTGCCAGCAGCCCCACCAATTTAGCCTACAATGAGCAGTTCTTC.

On this clone itself: The sample holds other DNA sequences that translate to the same CDR3. The gene calls are TRBV6-6 and TRBJ2-2; tentatively, D is TRBD1 (6 bases). The CDR3 is 14 residues long. Germline CDR1 MNHNY, CDR2 SVGAGI (reference sequence). V gave up 10 bases and J gave up 6 bases, with 18 bases separating them. Here the CDR3 reads CAIWPGDRAGELFF. The CDR3 coding sequence is TGTGCCATATGGCCAGGGGATAGGGCCGGGGAGCTGTTTTTT.

The V call is TRBV7-3, the J call TRBJ2-6; D not resolved. CDR1 is SGHTA and CDR2 is FQGTGA in the germline V gene. Trimming stripped 8 bases from V and 1 base from J, with 9 bases between. The CDR3 contains 14 residues. Here the CDR3 reads CASGDPSGANVLTF. CDR3 nucleotide sequence: TGTGCCAGCGGAGACCCTTCTGGGGCCAACGTCCTGACTTTC.